These 6 T cell receptor beta chains were all obtained from the same sample, sequenced in a study of cytomegalovirus exposure and HLA in healthy donors. PCR primers comprised 60 Vbeta and 13 Jbeta primers. The method was immunoSEQ multiplex PCR; TCRdb's version includes in-frame clones alone and lacks a portion of them. The table shows about 190,000 clones, with 65% to 75% occurring only once. The sequenced material came from PBMCs. Receptor source: a young man in good health and CMV-seropositive.

The gene calls are TRBV10-3 and TRBJ2-2; tentative D call: TRBD2 (6 bases). CDR1 and CDR2 (germline): ENHRY, SYGVKD. This CDR3 comprises 19 residues. Trimming removed 0 bases at V and 8 bases at J, with 25 bases between. The CDR3 bases are TGTGCCATCAGTGAGTCGACGAGGGGACTCATCCCGTTGGTTGGGGAGCTGTTTTTT. It is translated as CAISESTRGLIPLVGELFF.

This clone was observed a few times. The chain recombines TRBV27 with TRBJ2-7; 7 positions agree with TRBD2. The CDR3 loop spans 15 amino acids. The J segment lost 8 bases and the V segment lost 4 bases, leaving 14 bases of the junction unmatched. Looked up from germline, CDR1 is MNHEY and CDR2 is SMNVEV (reference sequence). The CDR3, as DNA: TGTGCCAGCAGTTCCCCCACCATGAAGGGAGGGAAGCAGTACTTC. Its translation: CASSSPTMKGGKQYF.

This clone showed up just a few times. The rearrangement links TRBV7-2 to TRBJ2-5; weak D call: TRBD1 (6 bases). This CDR3 contains 13 residues. The germline CDR1 and CDR2 sequences are SGHTA and FQGNSA. V was cut by 2 bases and J by 2 bases, with 6 bases left in between. CDR3 region: CASSLQGQETQYF. The CDR3 DNA is TGTGCCAGCAGCTTACAGGGGCAAGAGACCCAGTACTTC.

CDR3 nucleotides: TGTGCCAGCAGCGTAGCCAGCGGGGGCACCGGGCCCGGGGAGCTGTTTTTT. This codes for CASSVASGGTGPGELFF. The V gene is TRBV9, the J gene TRBJ2-2; TRBD2 aligns across 8 bases. The ends lost 0 bases at V and 6 bases at J; junction bases unmatched: 10. This CDR3 has 17 residues. Germline loops: CDR1 SGDLS, CDR2 YYNGEE.

The V gene is TRBV6-1, the J gene TRBJ2-6, with a weak D call TRBD2 (5 bases). The CDR3 contains 13 residues. V lost 10 bases, J lost 1 base, and 8 bases lay in between. The germline gives CDR1 MNHNS, CDR2 SASEGT. The CDR3 loop is CATGGSGANVLTF. The CDR3 DNA reads as TGTGCCACAGGCGGGTCTGGGGCCAACGTCCTGACTTTC.

The chain carries TRBV4-3 and TRBJ2-7; D is possibly TRBD1 (6 bases). The CDR3 covers 12 residues. The V gene's germline CDR1 is LGHNA and CDR2 YSLEER. V lost 6 bases, J lost 12 bases, and 18 bases lay in between. The CDR3 reads CASRDPQGSVYF. As DNA, the CDR3 is TGCGCCAGCAGAGATCCACAGGGAAGTGTGTACTTC.